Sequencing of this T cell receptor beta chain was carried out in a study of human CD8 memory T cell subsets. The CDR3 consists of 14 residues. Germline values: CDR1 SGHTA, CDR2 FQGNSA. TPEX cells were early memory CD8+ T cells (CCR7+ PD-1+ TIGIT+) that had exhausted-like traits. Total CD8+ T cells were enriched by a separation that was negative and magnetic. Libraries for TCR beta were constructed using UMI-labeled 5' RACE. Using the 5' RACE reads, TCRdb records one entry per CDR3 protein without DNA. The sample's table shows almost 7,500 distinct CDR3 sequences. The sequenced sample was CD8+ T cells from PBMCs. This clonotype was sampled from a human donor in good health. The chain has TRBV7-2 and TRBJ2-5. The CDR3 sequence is CASSLDQAWETQYF.